This T cell receptor (beta chain) was profiled in a study of blood T cell repertoires in COVID-19. Across the whole study: Some COVID-19 samples were acute and others convalescent; all came from the United States, Italy and Spain. Sources were T cells, B-cell-depleted T cells, or PBMCs; the material itself was cDNA or gDNA.

V dropped 1 base and J dropped 8; count of bases not matched to a gene: 4. The CDR3 runs to 14 residues. The germline V gene encodes CDR1 SGDLS and CDR2 YYNGEE. In the original processing: The assay estimated nucleated cells by amplifying reference gene primers. The assay was immunoSEQ multiplex PCR, and TCRdb's table has in-frame clones only and misses some. V, J and clone size are those of that table, while D and trimming were read from the DNA. Of around 100,000 clones in the sample, 90% to 95% are singletons; the top ten hold around 2.1%. This chain connects TRBV9 to TRBJ2-4; 9 nucleotides line up with TRBD2. The sample consisted of peripheral blood. The receptor's source is a man aged 50-60 years with active COVID-19. CDR3 nucleotide sequence: TGTGCCAGCAGCGTAAGGCGGGAGGGGGACATTCAGTACTTC. It codes for CASSVRREGDIQYF.